Presented here are 20 T cell receptor beta chains from one specimen sequenced in a study of T cells in Graves' hyperthyroidism and ophthalmopathy. The CDR3 regions of TCR beta were amplified from RNA transcripts. First-round RT-PCR with HTBI primers amplified the TCR CDR3 region. In TCRdb, the multiplex PCR reads were re-called with MiXCR into one record per CDR3 protein. The sample yields about 570,000 distinct CDR3 sequences, 46% seen once. Specimen: peripheral blood or thyroid tissue (not recorded which). Receptors were obtained from an adult woman with Graves' disease, either hyperthyroidism or ophthalmopathy (not recorded which).

To note about this clonotype: This clone may be a read error of a much larger clone one base away. This sequence joins TRBV2 and TRBJ1-5; tentative D call: TRBD1 (6 bases). Germline V gene lookup returns CDR1 SNHLY and CDR2 FYNNEI. The CDR3 extends over 13 amino acids. CDR3 residues: CASKRGGNQLQHF. The CDR3 coding sequence is TGTGCCAGCAAAAGGGGGGGCAATCAGCTCCAGCATTTT.

The chain is built from TRBV10-3 and TRBJ1-2; D not certain. Germline CDR1 ENHRY, CDR2 SYGVKD. V was clipped by 11 bases and J by 0 bases, with 13 bases between them. The CDR3 extends over 13 amino acids. The DNA for the CDR3 is TGTGCCGCCGCAGACTATGCTAACTATGGCTACACCTTC. Protein: CAAADYANYGYTF.

The chain uses TRBV10-3 and TRBJ1-1, with 7 nucleotides matching TRBD1. This CDR3 has 13 residues. Per the germline V gene, CDR1 is ENHRY and CDR2 is SYGVKD. The V segment lost 10 bases and the J segment 1 base; nucleotides outside the gene matches: 6. CDR3: CATRTGGNTEAFF. The CDR3 DNA follows: TGTGCCACAAGGACAGGTGGGAACACTGAAGCTTTCTTT.

This clonotype was seen only a few times. The V gene is TRBV12-3 or TRBV12-4, the J gene TRBJ1-1; 7 bases are shared with TRBD1. This CDR3 spans 13 amino acids. The trim removed 4 bases at V and 8 bases at J, leaving 7 bases unmatched. This CDR3 reads CASSWPGQTEAFF. The CDR3 nucleotides are TGTGCCAGCAGTTGGCCGGGACAGACGGAAGCTTTCTTT.

V gene TRBV14 combines with J gene TRBJ2-7, with 7 bases lining up with TRBD1. Germline assignment: CDR1 SGHDN and CDR2 FVKESK. Trimming at V came to 11 bases and at J to 9 bases, leaving 22 bases not matched to a gene. The CDR3 extends over 15 amino acids. CDR3 DNA sequence: TGTGCCTCCCGAACCTCCAAAAAGACAGGGCCTGTGCAGTACTTC. This codes for CASRTSKKTGPVQYF.

This chain joins TRBV20-1 and TRBJ1-2; 7 nucleotides line up with TRBD1. Germline V CDR1 and CDR2: DFQATT, SNEGSKA (reference sequence). The CDR3 loop spans 15 amino acids. Germline trimming cut 6 bases from V and 5 bases from J; bases unmatched to any gene: 15. CDR3 in DNA: TGCAGTGCGAGACTTACAGGGGCTCGGGGTTATGGCTACACCTTC. It codes for CSARLTGARGYGYTF.

The chain links TRBV14 to TRBJ1-1; D call uncertain. Germline V CDR1 and CDR2: SGHDN, FVKESK. V dropped 1 base and J dropped 3 bases, with 12 bases sitting between them. There are 15 residues in the CDR3. The CDR3 here is CASSQVSSVYTEAFF. For the CDR3, the DNA is TGTGCCAGCAGCCAAGTTTCGAGTGTGTACACTGAAGCTTTCTTT.

A single count supports this clonotype. This chain joins TRBV10-3 and TRBJ2-2, with TRBD2 matching over 10 bases. With V trimmed by 9 bases and J by 15 bases, 10 bases remained unmatched. The CDR3 sequence is 12 residues long. Germline V gene data show CDR1 as ENHRY and CDR2 as SYGVKD. The CDR3 is CAISEREGIVFF. CDR3 in DNA: TGTGCCATTAGCGAGCGGGAGGGGATCGTGTTTTTT.

This sequence joins TRBV2 and TRBJ2-5; D call uncertain. V gave up 6 bases and J gave up 8 bases, with 16 bases separating them. Looked up from germline, CDR1 is SNHLY and CDR2 is FYNNEI. The length of the CDR3 is 13 residues. CDR3 sequence: CASSQTRVNTQYF. The CDR3 nucleotides are TGTGCCAGCAGCCAGACAAGGGTGAACACCCAGTACTTC.

This clonotype appeared a few times. The gene calls are TRBV28 and TRBJ2-5; D possibly matches TRBD1 or TRBD2 (5 bases each). Germline CDR1 reads MDHEN; CDR2 reads SYDVKM. The CDR3 has 11 residues. V was pared by 8 bases and J by 10 bases, with 14 bases between. In DNA form, the CDR3 reads TGTGCCAGCCGGGGCTGGGGATACCAGTACTTC. Amino acid sequence: CASRGWGYQYF.

About this clonotype itself: A read error may be the cause here, since a much bigger clone is one base away. This chain links TRBV27 with TRBJ1-1, with unresolved D. Trimming stripped 6 bases from V and 5 bases from J, with 10 bases between. There are 12 residues in the CDR3. Germline CDR1 is MNHEY and CDR2 is SMNVEV (reference sequence). The CDR3 nucleotides read TGTGCCAGCAGAGATCCTGGAACTGAAGCTTTCTTT. It is translated as CASRDPGTEAFF.

The chain employs TRBV15 and TRBJ1-2, with 7 bases lining up with TRBD1. Trimming took 3 bases from V and 1 from J; bases not matched to a gene: 5. Germline CDR1 LNHNV, CDR2 YYDKDF (reference sequence). The CDR3 is made up of 15 amino acids. CDR3 coding DNA: TGTGCCACCAGCAGGCGACGACAGGGTAACTATGGCTACACCTTC. It codes for CATSRRRQGNYGYTF.

V usage is TRBV29-1 and J usage is TRBJ1-3; tentative D call: TRBD1 (6 bases). Trimming left V 6 bases short and J 4 bases short, with 13 bases between. This CDR3 has 13 amino acids. Per the germline V gene, CDR1 is SQVTM and CDR2 is ANQGSEA. The DNA for the CDR3 is TGCAGCGTCGAGGACAGACAAGGAAACACCATATATTTT. Residues: CSVEDRQGNTIYF.

The chain couples TRBV20-1 to TRBJ2-1; 9 nucleotides line up with TRBD1. J was trimmed by 3 bases and V by 3 bases; bases with no gene match: 3. The CDR3 is 14 amino acids. From germline, CDR1 is DFQATT and CDR2 SNEGSKA (reference sequence). CDR3 region: CSASWDRDYNEQFF. CDR3 bases: TGCAGTGCTAGCTGGGACAGGGACTACAATGAGCAGTTCTTC.

The rearrangement links TRBV15 to TRBJ2-7; TRBD1 is a possible D gene (6 bases). V lost 1 base and J 0 bases, leaving 19 bases between the germline ends. This CDR3 contains 18 residues. Germline V gives CDR1 LNHNV, CDR2 YYDKDF (reference sequence). CDR3 region: CATSRATVRGPLSYEQYF. The CDR3 DNA reads TGTGCCACCAGCAGAGCCACCGTCAGGGGCCCCCTCTCCTACGAGCAGTACTTC.

This clonotype was found a few times. This may arise from a read error, as a much more abundant clone is one base away. This chain connects TRBV7-6 to TRBJ2-7; maybe TRBD1 (5 bases). Germline CDR1 SGHVS, CDR2 FNYEAQ. Deletions cut 4 bases from V and 3 bases from J, with 22 bases between. This CDR3 region has 17 residues. CDR3 region: CASSSFPRRGSDYEQYF. The CDR3 region has the DNA TGTGCCAGCAGCTCTTTCCCCCGAAGGGGCTCCGACTACGAGCAGTACTTC.

The chain links TRBV2 to TRBJ1-5; D might be TRBD1 (6 bases). Per germline, CDR1 SNHLY and CDR2 FYNNEI. The CDR3 is 14 residues long. Trimming stripped 6 bases from V and 2 bases from J, with 11 bases between. Written as DNA, the CDR3 is TGTGCCAGCAGCGGGGACATGGGCAATCAGCCCCAGCATTTT. Translated, it gives CASSGDMGNQPQHF. Together with reference TRBV2 and TRBJ1-5, the CDR3 gives the full variable domain: EPEVTQTPSHQVTQMGQEVILRCVPISNHLYFYWYRQILGQKVEFLVSFYNNEISEKSEIFDDQFSVERPDGSNFTLKIRSTKLEDSAMYFCASSGDMGNQPQHFGDGTRLSIL.

The table lists this clonotype with a count of one. A read error may be the cause here, since a much bigger clone is one base away. The chain carries TRBV7-4 and TRBJ2-2; D perhaps matches TRBD2 (5 bases). Germline CDR1 SGHVT, CDR2 SQSDAQ. CDR3 length equals 14 residues. Here the CDR3 reads CASSLGIKSGKLFF. CDR3 sequence (DNA): TGTGCCAGCAGCTTAGGGATAAAGTCCGGGAAGCTGTTTTTT.

The chain carries TRBV28 and TRBJ1-2; 10 bases map to TRBD1. V shed 5 bases, J shed 4 bases, and the junction held 10 bases outside the gene matches. The germline V gene encodes CDR1 MDHEN and CDR2 SYDVKM. This CDR3 region has 16 residues. The CDR3: CASSPPPGQGSYGYTF. Written as DNA, the CDR3 is TGTGCCAGCAGTCCCCCCCCGGGACAGGGGTCCTATGGCTACACCTTC.

With regard to this clonotype: The junction departs from germline at one end; a sequencing error may be responsible. This chain links TRBV20-1 with TRBJ2-7; D possibly corresponds to TRBD2 (6 bases). Germline V gives CDR1 DFQATT, CDR2 SNEGSKA (reference sequence). The CDR3 is 13 amino acids. CDR3 nucleotide sequence: TGCAGTGTTAGAGGTCGCATGGACTACGATCAGTACTTC. This encodes CSVRGRMDYDQYF.